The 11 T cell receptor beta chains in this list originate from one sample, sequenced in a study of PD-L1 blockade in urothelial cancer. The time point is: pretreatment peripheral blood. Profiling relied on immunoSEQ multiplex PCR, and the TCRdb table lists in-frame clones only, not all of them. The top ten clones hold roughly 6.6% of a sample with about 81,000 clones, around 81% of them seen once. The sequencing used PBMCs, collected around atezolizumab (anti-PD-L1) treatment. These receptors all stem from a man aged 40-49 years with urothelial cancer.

CDR3 amino acids: CASSLGQGVRAFF. CDR3 coding DNA: TGTGCCAGCAGCTTGGGACAGGGGGTGAGAGCTTTCTTT. The rearrangement joins TRBV7-3 to TRBJ1-1; 11 bases map to TRBD1. Losses at the gene ends were 3 bases for V and 10 bases for J; bases not matched to a gene: 4. Germline CDR1 reads SGHTA; CDR2 reads FQGTGA. The CDR3 loop spans 13 amino acids.

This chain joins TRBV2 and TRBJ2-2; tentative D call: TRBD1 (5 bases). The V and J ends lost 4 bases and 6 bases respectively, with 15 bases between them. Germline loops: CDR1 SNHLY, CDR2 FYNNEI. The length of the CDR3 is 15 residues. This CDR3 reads CASSAGMRFSGELFF. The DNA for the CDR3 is TGTGCCAGCAGTGCAGGGATGAGGTTCTCCGGGGAGCTGTTTTTT.

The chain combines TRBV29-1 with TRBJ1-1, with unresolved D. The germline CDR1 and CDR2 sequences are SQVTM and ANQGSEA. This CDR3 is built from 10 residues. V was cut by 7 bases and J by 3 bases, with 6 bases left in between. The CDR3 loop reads CSAGDTEAFF. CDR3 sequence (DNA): TGCAGCGCCGGAGACACTGAAGCTTTCTTT.

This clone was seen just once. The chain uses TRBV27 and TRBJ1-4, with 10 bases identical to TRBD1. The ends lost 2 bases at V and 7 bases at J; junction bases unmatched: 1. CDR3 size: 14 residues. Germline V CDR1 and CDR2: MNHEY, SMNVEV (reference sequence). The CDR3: CASSLRDRGEKLFF. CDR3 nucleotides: TGTGCCAGCAGTTTACGGGACAGGGGTGAAAAACTGTTTTTT.

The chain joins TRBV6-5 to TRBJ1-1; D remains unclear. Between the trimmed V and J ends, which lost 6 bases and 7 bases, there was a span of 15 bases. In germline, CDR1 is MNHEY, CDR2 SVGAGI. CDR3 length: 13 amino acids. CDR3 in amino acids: CASSPDTRGEAFF. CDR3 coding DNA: TGTGCCAGCAGCCCCGACACTCGTGGTGAAGCTTTCTTT.

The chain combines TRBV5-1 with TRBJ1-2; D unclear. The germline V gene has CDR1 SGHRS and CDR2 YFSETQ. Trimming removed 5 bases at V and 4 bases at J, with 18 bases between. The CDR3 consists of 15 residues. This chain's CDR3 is CASRPGSTTFYGYTF. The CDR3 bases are TGCGCCAGCAGACCCGGGTCCACAACCTTCTATGGCTACACCTTC.

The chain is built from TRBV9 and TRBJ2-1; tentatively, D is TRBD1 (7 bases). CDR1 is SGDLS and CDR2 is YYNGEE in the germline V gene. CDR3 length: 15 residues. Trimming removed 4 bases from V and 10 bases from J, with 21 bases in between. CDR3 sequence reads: CASSPSRGTFKEQFF. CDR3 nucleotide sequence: TGTGCCAGCAGCCCGAGCAGGGGGACTTTCAAGGAGCAGTTCTTC.

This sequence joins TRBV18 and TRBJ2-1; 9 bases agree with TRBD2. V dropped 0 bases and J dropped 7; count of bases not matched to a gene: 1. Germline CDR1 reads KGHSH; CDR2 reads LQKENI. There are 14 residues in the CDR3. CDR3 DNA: TGTGCCAGCTCACCACCTAGCGGGAGAAATGAGCAGTTCTTC. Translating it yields CASSPPSGRNEQFF.

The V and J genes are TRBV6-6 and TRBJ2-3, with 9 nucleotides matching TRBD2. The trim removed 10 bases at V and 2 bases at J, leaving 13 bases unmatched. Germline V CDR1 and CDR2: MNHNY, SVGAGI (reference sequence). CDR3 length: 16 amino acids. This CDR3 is CATQRAGGLPTDTQYF. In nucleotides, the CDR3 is TGTGCCACCCAGAGGGCGGGAGGGCTTCCCACAGATACGCAGTATTTT.

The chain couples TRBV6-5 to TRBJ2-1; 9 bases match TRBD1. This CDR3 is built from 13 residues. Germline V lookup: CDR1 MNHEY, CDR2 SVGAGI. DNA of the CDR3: TGTGCTGCACATCCGGGACAGGGATATGAGCAGTTCTTC. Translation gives CAAHPGQGYEQFF.

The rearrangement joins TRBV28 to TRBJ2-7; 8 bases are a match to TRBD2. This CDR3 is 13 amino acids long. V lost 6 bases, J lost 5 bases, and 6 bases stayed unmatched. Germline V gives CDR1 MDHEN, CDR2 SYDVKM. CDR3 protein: CASRRLAPNEQYF. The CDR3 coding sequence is TGTGCCAGCAGGAGACTAGCGCCCAACGAGCAGTACTTC. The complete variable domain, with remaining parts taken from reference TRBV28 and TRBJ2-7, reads DVKVTQSSRYLVKRTGEKVFLECVQDMDHENMFWYRQDPGLGLRLIYFSYDVKMKEKGDIPEGYSVSREKKERFSLILESASTNQTSMYLCASRRLAPNEQYFGPGTRLTVT.